The count of the clone carrying this T cell receptor beta chain is one. This sample is drawn from a study of blood T cell repertoires in COVID-19. Study as a whole: PBMCs, B-cell-depleted T cells, or T cells provided the cDNA or gDNA that made up the material.

V dropped 6 bases and J dropped 4 bases, with 19 bases sitting between them. Germline CDR1 is MNHNY and CDR2 is SVGAGI (reference sequence). This CDR3 contains 16 residues. As originally analysed: Amplification from reference gene primers served as the basis for estimated nucleated cell counts. Generated by immunoSEQ multiplex PCR, the TCRdb table keeps only in-frame clones and is missing some. V, J and clone size reflect that table, while D and trimming were determined from the DNA. The table has about 200,000 clones, roughly 89% seen once. The clonotype was recovered from a man aged 45-65 years with acute or convalescent COVID-19. Sequencing input: peripheral blood. The chain couples TRBV6-6 to TRBJ2-1; D is possibly TRBD2 (6 bases). The CDR3 DNA sequence: TGTGCCAGCAGACCCCCCCTCTCGGGAGCGTACAATGAGCAGTTCTTC. Its protein product is CASRPPLSGAYNEQFF.